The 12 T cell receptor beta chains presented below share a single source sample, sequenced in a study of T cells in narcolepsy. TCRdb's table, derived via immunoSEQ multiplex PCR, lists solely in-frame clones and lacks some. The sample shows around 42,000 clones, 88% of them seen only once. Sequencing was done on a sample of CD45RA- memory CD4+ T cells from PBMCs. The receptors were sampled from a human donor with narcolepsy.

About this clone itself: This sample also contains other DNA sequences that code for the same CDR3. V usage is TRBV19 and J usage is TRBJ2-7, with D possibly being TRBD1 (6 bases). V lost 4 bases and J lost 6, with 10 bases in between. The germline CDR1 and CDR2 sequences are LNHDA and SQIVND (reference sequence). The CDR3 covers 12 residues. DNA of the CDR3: TGTGCCAGTAGTACCCCCAGGGGCGAGCAGTACTTC. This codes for CASSTPRGEQYF.

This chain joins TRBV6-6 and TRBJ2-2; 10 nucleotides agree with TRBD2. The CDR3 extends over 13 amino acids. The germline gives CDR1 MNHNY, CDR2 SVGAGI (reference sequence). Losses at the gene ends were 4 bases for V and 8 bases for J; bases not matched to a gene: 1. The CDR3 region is CASSLAGGGELFF. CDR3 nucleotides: TGTGCCAGCAGTTTAGCGGGGGGAGGGGAGCTGTTTTTT.

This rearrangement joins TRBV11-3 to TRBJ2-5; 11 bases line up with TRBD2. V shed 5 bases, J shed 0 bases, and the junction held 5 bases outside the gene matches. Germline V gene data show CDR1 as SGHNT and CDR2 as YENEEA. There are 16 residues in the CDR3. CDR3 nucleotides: TGTGCCAGCAGCCCGGGACTAGCGGAAAACCAAGAGACCCAGTACTTC. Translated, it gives CASSPGLAENQETQYF.

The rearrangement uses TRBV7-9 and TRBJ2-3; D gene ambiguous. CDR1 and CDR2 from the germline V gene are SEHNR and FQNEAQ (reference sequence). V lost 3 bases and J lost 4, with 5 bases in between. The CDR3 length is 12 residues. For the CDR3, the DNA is TGTGCCAGCAGCTTCGTACCAGATACGCAGTATTTT. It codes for CASSFVPDTQYF.

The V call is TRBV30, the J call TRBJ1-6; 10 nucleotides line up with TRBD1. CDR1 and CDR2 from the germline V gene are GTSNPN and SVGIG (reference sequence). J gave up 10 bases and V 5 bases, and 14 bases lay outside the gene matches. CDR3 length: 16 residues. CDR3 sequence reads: CAWHGDRGRKGSPLHF. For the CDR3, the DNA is TGTGCCTGGCACGGAGACAGGGGGCGAAAGGGATCACCCCTCCACTTT.

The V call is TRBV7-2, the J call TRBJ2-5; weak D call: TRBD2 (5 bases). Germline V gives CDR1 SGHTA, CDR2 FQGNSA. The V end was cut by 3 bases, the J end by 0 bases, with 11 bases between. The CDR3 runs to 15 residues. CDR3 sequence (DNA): TGTGCCAGCAGCTTCCAAGCGGATTACCAAGAGACCCAGTACTTC. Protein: CASSFQADYQETQYF.

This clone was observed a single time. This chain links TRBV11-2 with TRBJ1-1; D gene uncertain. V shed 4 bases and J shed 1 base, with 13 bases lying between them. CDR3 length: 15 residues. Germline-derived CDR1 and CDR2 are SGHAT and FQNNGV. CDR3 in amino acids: CASSYMTGSNTEAFF. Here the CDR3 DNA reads TGTGCCAGCAGCTATATGACGGGATCGAACACTGAAGCTTTCTTT.

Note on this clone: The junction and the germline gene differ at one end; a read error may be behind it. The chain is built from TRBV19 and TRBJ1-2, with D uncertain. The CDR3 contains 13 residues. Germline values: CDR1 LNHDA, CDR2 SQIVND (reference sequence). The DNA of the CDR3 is TGTACCAGTAGCGATCTCGACCAAGGGGGCTACACCTTC. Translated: CTSSDLDQGGYTF.

The CDR3 spells CASSPGQGFDQPQHF. In nucleotides, the CDR3 is TGCGCCAGCAGCCCGGGACAGGGCTTTGATCAGCCCCAGCATTTT. The chain combines TRBV5-1 with TRBJ1-5; 9 bases map to TRBD1. Germline V gene data show CDR1 as SGHRS and CDR2 as YFSETQ. V was clipped by 4 bases and J by 5 bases; unmatched bases: 7. The CDR3 sequence is 15 residues long.

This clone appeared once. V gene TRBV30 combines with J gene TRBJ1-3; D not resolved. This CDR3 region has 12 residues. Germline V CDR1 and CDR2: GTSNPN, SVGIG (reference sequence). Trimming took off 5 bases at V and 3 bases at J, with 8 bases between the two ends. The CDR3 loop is CAWAVVGNTIYF. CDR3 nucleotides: TGTGCCTGGGCGGTTGTTGGAAACACCATATATTTT.

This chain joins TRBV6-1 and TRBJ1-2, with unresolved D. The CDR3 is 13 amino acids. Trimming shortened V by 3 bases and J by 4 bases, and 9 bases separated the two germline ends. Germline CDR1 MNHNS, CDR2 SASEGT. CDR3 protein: CASSEADLYGYTF. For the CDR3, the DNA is TGTGCCAGCAGTGAGGCAGACCTCTATGGCTACACCTTC.

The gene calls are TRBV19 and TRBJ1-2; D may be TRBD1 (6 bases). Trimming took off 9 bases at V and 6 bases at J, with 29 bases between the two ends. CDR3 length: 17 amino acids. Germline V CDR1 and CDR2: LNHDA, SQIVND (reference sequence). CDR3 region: CASGEQGTQKLVDGYTF. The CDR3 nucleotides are TGTGCCAGCGGGGAACAGGGTACTCAGAAACTGGTGGATGGCTACACCTTC.